This T cell receptor (beta chain) comes out of a study of blood T cell repertoires in COVID-19. For the study at large: COVID-19 samples collected from the United States, Italy and Spain covered acute and convalescent phases. T cells, B-cell-depleted T cells, or PBMCs supplied cDNA or gDNA.

In the source study's methods: Amplified reference gene primers provided the basis for estimating nucleated cell counts. Using immunoSEQ multiplex PCR, the repertoire was profiled, and TCRdb retains in-frame clones only, with some absent. The DNA gave D and trimming, while V, J and clone size come from that table. The sample shows roughly 300,000 clones, 70% to 90% of them seen only once. Categorization into cohorts depended on clinical history that participants reported. Trimming cost V 7 bases and J 2 bases, with 18 bases left between them. The CDR3 has 15 residues. Germline-derived CDR1 and CDR2 are SQVTM and ANQGSEA.

The origin of this receptor is a woman aged 30 to 39 who had recovered from COVID-19. Sequenced material: PBMCs or T cells enriched from blood (not recorded which). The V call is TRBV29-1, the J call TRBJ2-1; D possibly corresponds to TRBD2 (6 bases). CDR3 bases: TGCAGCGCGGTATCAATCGGGGGAACCTACAATGAGCAGTTCTTC. It codes for CSAVSIGGTYNEQFF.